A selection of T cell receptor beta chains follows, all from one sample in a study of blood T cells in healthy people across ages. MiXCR, applied by TCRdb to the 5' RACE reads, yields one record per CDR3 protein. The sample carries 550,000 to 600,000 distinct CDR3 sequences, around half recorded once. The source material was blood. These receptors all come from an older man in good health. Both conserved end residues are part of each CDR3. A D gene is named only where the DNA matches it firmly. Clone size is shown for a subset of rows, as once, few, many or a class of expanded clone.

size	J	V	D	CDR3	DNA
.	TRBJ2-5	TRBV11-2	TRBD1	CASSLFSGGSGTGGFQETQYF	TGTGCCAGCAGCTTATTCTCGGGGGGATCTGGGACAGGGGGCTTCCAAGAGACCCAGTACTTC
few	TRBJ2-1	TRBV10-3	TRBD1	CAISPQTGGFRNEQFF	TGTGCCATCAGTCCCCAGACAGGGGGCTTTCGGAATGAGCAGTTCTTC
.	TRBJ2-7	TRBV4-1	TRBD1	CASSQDRGPSYEQYF	TGCGCCAGCAGCCAAGATAGGGGGCCCTCCTACGAGCAGTACTTC
.	TRBJ1-2	TRBV12-3/TRBV12-4	.	CASRGTDSYGYTF	TGTGCCAGCAGGGGGACTGACAGCTATGGCTACACCTTC
.	TRBJ2-7	TRBV7-2	TRBD2	CASSLALLAGGEREQYF	TGTGCCAGCAGCTTAGCGCTACTAGCGGGAGGGGAACGCGAGCAGTACTTC
.	TRBJ2-7	TRBV2	TRBD1	CASNGQGSYNEQYF	TGTGCCAGCAACGGACAGGGCTCCTACAATGAGCAGTACTTC
.	TRBJ1-6	TRBV27	.	CASRTLYDNSPLHF	TGTGCCAGCCGAACTCTGTACGATAATTCACCCCTCCACTTT
few	TRBJ2-1	TRBV7-2	TRBD2	CASSRGLAGNNEQFF	TGTGCCAGCAGCCGAGGACTAGCGGGTAACAATGAGCAGTTCTTC
.	TRBJ1-1	TRBV19	.	CASSPLQGRGNTEAFF	TGTGCCAGTAGTCCATTACAGGGTAGGGGCAACACTGAAGCTTTCTTT
.	TRBJ1-2	TRBV4-2	.	CASGDVGWDGYTF	TGTGCCAGCGGGGACGTGGGGTGGGATGGCTACACCTTC
few	TRBJ1-6	TRBV7-2	.	CASSLAKEGTPLHF	TGTGCCAGCAGCCTAGCGAAGGAGGGGACACCCCTCCACTTT
.	TRBJ2-7	TRBV3-1	.	CASSQGRFSYEQYF	TGTGCCAGCAGCCAAGGAAGGTTCTCCTACGAGCAGTACTTC
few	TRBJ1-2	TRBV7-9	.	CASSHRGDHGYTF	TGTGCCAGCAGCCATCGAGGCGACCATGGCTACACCTTC
.	TRBJ2-7	TRBV7-2	TRBD1	CANSPGDRPYEQYF	TGTGCCAACAGCCCAGGGGACAGGCCATACGAGCAGTACTTC
.	TRBJ2-6	TRBV6-2/TRBV6-3	TRBD2	CASTSLSRGYGANVLTF	TGTGCCAGCACCTCCCTCTCGCGGGGGTACGGGGCCAACGTCCTGACTTTC
.	TRBJ2-3	TRBV7-2	TRBD2	CASSSGTSGGIDTQYF	TGTGCCAGCAGCTCCGGGACTAGCGGGGGGATTGATACGCAGTATTTT
few	TRBJ1-2	TRBV7-2	.	CASSSPPVGRTDGYTF	TGTGCCAGCAGCTCACCCCCCGTAGGGAGGACGGATGGCTACACCTTC
.	TRBJ2-5	TRBV5-1	.	CASAGLIQETQYF	TGCGCCAGCGCCGGACTAATCCAAGAGACCCAGTACTTC
.	TRBJ1-2	TRBV7-9	TRBD1	CASSWDRNYGYTF	TGTGCCAGCAGCTGGGACAGGAACTATGGCTACACCTTC
few	TRBJ2-3	TRBV20-1	.	CSVAKLTDTQYF	TGCAGTGTTGCCAAATTAACAGATACGCAGTATTTT
.	TRBJ1-2	TRBV25-1	TRBD1	CASSESGTAGQIYGYTF	TGTGCCAGCAGTGAGTCCGGAACCGCGGGACAGATCTATGGCTACACCTTC
few	TRBJ1-1	TRBV25-1	.	CASSEPRGGQNTEAFF	TGTGCCAGCAGTGAGCCCCGGGGGGGGCAGAACACTGAAGCTTTCTTT
few	TRBJ2-1	TRBV7-2	TRBD2	CASSFSSGRLGGEQFF	TGTGCCAGCAGCTTTTCTAGCGGGAGATTAGGGGGGGAGCAGTTCTTC
.	TRBJ2-7	TRBV20-1	.	CSARRQPAEQYF	TGCAGTGCTAGGAGACAGCCTGCCGAGCAGTACTTC
.	TRBJ2-7	TRBV29-1	TRBD1	CSVLGLDRANEQYF	TGCAGCGTTTTGGGACTGGACAGGGCTAACGAGCAGTACTTC
few	TRBJ1-1	TRBV6-1	.	CASSRTGGAHLPNTEAFF	TGTGCCAGCAGTCGGACGGGGGGCGCCCACCTCCCGAACACTGAAGCTTTCTTT
.	TRBJ2-3	TRBV29-1	TRBD2	CSVVLAGPSTDTQYF	TGCAGCGTTGTTCTAGCGGGACCTAGCACAGATACGCAGTATTTT
.	TRBJ2-7	TRBV14	.	CASSQGQASSYEQYF	TGTGCCAGCAGCCAAGGGCAGGCGAGCTCCTACGAGCAGTACTTC
.	TRBJ1-5	TRBV12-3/TRBV12-4	.	CASSSTWTGLNQPQHF	TGTGCCAGCAGTTCCACCTGGACGGGACTTAATCAGCCCCAGCATTTT
.	TRBJ2-1	TRBV20-1	.	CSATATTYNEQFF	TGCAGTGCTACTGCGACTACCTACAATGAGCAGTTCTTC
many	TRBJ2-4	TRBV4-2	TRBD2	CASSQVGTTSLNIQYF	TGTGCCAGCAGCCAAGTTGGGACGACTAGCTTGAACATTCAGTACTTC
few	TRBJ2-7	TRBV3-1	.	CASSRQRASGEQYF	TGTGCCAGCAGCCGACAGCGGGCGTCTGGCGAGCAGTACTTC
few	TRBJ2-5	TRBV9	.	CASSVGGNWGETQYF	TGTGCCAGCAGCGTAGGTGGGAATTGGGGAGAGACCCAGTACTTC
few	TRBJ2-5	TRBV5-1	TRBD2	CASSLVTSGEETQYF	TGCGCCAGCAGCTTGGTGACTAGCGGGGAAGAGACCCAGTACTTC
few	TRBJ1-2	TRBV20-1	TRBD1	CSARVSGQGVNYGYTF	TGCAGTGCTAGAGTCTCGGGACAGGGGGTTAACTATGGCTACACCTTC
.	TRBJ2-7	TRBV25-1	.	CASSEYGTRTYEQYF	TGTGCCAGCAGTGAATATGGGACAAGGACCTACGAGCAGTACTTC
.	TRBJ2-5	TRBV7-2	.	CASSSENRGPQYF	TGTGCCAGCAGCTCAGAGAACCGGGGTCCCCAGTACTTC
few	TRBJ1-6	TRBV10-3	.	CAISEQGENSPLHF	TGTGCCATCAGTGAACAGGGCGAGAATTCACCCCTCCACTTT
few	TRBJ2-3	TRBV5-1	.	CASSLARSLDTQYF	TGCGCCAGCAGCTTGGCCCGGTCGCTAGATACGCAGTATTTT
.	TRBJ2-4	TRBV12-3/TRBV12-4	.	CASSFSGPNIQYF	TGTGCCAGCAGTTTTAGCGGTCCAAACATTCAGTACTTC
.	TRBJ1-2	TRBV28	TRBD1	CASRPGGQGAANYGYTF	TGTGCCAGCAGACCAGGGGGACAGGGGGCCGCTAACTATGGCTACACCTTC
few	TRBJ1-2	TRBV5-1	TRBD1	CASSLAGTGGGGYTF	TGCGCCAGCAGCTTGGCCGGGACAGGGGGCGGTGGCTACACCTTC
.	TRBJ2-5	TRBV7-9	TRBD2	CASSVGTSGEAQYF	TGTGCCAGCAGCGTAGGGACTAGCGGGGAGGCCCAGTACTTC
.	TRBJ2-5	TRBV7-2	.	CASSVQRLEEQYF	TGTGCCAGCAGCGTACAGCGTTTAGAAGAGCAGTACTTC
.	TRBJ1-2	TRBV7-2	TRBD1	CASSPQGANSGYTF	TGTGCCAGCAGCCCCCAGGGGGCTAACTCTGGCTACACCTTC
few	TRBJ2-5	TRBV15	.	CATGQGGNQETQYF	TGTGCCACAGGACAGGGAGGGAATCAAGAGACCCAGTACTTC
few	TRBJ1-1	TRBV7-2	TRBD1	CASSTEGQGLPNTEAFF	TGTGCCAGCAGCACAGAGGGACAGGGATTACCGAACACTGAAGCTTTCTTT
few	TRBJ2-7	TRBV6-2/TRBV6-3	.	CASSYLASEQYF	TGTGCCAGCAGTTACCTTGCTAGCGAGCAGTACTTC
.	TRBJ1-2	TRBV4-1	.	CASSPRQGEGGYTF	TGCGCCAGCAGCCCAAGGCAGGGAGAGGGTGGCTACACCTTC
.	TRBJ2-1	TRBV20-1	TRBD2	CSAPGRLSSYNEQFF	TGCAGTGCCCCCGGGAGGCTTAGCTCCTACAATGAGCAGTTCTTC
.	TRBJ2-7	TRBV7-2	.	CASSFAFDGNEQYF	TGTGCCAGCAGCTTTGCCTTTGATGGGAACGAGCAGTACTTC
few	TRBJ2-1	TRBV7-2	.	CASTIARPVDEQFF	TGTGCCAGCACCATAGCGAGGCCGGTGGATGAGCAGTTCTTC
.	TRBJ1-5	TRBV7-2	.	CASSQGPARQPQHF	TGTGCCAGCAGCCAAGGACCGGCGCGTCAGCCCCAGCATTTT
.	TRBJ2-5	TRBV10-3	.	CAISEYQGGQETQYF	TGTGCCATCAGTGAGTACCAGGGTGGGCAAGAGACCCAGTACTTC